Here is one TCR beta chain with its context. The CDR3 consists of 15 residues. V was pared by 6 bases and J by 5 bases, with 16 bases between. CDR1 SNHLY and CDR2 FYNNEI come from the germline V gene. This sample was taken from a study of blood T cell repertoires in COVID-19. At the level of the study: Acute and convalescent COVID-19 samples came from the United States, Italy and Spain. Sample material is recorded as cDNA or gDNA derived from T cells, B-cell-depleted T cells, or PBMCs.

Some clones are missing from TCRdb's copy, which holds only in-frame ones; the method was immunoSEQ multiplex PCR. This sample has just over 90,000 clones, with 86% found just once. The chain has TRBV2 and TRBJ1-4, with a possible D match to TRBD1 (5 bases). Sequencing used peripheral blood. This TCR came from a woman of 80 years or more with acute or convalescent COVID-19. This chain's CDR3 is CASSPIFRGNEKLFF. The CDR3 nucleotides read TGTGCCAGCAGCCCCATCTTTCGGGGGAATGAAAAACTGTTTTTT.